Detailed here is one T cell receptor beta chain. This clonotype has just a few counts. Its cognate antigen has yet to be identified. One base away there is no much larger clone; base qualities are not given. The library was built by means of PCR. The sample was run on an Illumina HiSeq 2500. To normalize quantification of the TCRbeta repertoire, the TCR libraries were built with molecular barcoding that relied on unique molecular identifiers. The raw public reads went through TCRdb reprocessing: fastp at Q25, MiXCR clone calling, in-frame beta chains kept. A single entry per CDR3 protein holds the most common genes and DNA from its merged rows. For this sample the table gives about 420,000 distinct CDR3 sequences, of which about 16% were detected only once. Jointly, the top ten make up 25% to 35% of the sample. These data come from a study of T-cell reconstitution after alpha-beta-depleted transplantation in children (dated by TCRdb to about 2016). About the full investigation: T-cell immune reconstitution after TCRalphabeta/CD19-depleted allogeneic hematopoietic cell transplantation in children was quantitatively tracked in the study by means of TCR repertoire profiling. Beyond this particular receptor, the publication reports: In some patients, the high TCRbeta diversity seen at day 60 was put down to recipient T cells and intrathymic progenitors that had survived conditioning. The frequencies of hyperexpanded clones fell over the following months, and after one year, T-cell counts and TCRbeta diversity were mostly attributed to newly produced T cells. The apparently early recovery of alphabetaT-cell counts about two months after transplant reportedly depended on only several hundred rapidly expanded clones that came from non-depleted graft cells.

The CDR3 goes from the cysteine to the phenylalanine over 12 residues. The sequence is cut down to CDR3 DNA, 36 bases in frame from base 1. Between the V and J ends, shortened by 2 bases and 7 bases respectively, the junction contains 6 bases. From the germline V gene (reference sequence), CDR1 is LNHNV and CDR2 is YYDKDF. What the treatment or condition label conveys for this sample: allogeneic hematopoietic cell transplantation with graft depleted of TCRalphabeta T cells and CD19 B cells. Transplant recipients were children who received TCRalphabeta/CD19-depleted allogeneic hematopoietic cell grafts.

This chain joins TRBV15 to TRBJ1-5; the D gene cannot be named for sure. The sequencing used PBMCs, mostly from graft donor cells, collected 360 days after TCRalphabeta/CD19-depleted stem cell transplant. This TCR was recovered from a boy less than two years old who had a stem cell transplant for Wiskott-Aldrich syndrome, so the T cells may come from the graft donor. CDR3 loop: CATSRQDQPQHF. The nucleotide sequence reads TGTGCCACCAGCAGACAGGACCAGCCCCAGCATTTT.